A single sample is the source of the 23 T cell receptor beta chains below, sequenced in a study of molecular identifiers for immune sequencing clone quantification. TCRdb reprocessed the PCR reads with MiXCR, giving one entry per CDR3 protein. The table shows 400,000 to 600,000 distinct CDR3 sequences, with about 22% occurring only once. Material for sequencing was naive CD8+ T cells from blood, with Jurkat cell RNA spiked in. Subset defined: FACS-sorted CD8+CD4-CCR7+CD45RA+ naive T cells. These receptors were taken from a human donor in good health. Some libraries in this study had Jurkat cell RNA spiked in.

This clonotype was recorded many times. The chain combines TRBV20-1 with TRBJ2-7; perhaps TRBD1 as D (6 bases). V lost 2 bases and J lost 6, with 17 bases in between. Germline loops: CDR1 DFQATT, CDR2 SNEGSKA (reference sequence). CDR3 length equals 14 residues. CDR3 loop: CSARSPHTGSEQYF. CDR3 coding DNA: TGCAGTGCTAGATCACCTCATACAGGGTCCGAGCAGTACTTC.

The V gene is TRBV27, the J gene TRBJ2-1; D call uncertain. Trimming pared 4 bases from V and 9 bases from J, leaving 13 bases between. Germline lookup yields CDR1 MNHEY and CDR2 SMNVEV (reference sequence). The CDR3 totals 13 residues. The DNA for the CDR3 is TGTGCCAGCAGTTACACACCGGGTGGTGAGCAGTTCTTC. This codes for CASSYTPGGEQFF.

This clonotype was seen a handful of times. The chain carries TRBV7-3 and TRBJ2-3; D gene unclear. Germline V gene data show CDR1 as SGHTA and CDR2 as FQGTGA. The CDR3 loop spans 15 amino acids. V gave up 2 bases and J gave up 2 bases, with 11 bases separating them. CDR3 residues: CASSLGIQDTDTQYF. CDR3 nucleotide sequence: TGTGCCAGCAGCTTAGGGATCCAGGACACAGATACGCAGTATTTT.

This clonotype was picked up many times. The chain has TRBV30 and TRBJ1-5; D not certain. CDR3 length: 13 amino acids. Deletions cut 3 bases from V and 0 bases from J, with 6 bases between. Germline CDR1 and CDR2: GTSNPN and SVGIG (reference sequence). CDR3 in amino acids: CAWSGVSNQPQHF. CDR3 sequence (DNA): TGTGCCTGGAGCGGTGTTAGCAATCAGCCCCAGCATTTT.

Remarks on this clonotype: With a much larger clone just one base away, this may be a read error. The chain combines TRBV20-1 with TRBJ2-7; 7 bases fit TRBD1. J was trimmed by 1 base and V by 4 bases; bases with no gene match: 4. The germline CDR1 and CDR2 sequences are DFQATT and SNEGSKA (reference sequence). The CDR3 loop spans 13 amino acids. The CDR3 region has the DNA TGCAGTGCTAAAGGCAGGGGGTCCTACGAGCAGTACTTC. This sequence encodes CSAKGRGSYEQYF.

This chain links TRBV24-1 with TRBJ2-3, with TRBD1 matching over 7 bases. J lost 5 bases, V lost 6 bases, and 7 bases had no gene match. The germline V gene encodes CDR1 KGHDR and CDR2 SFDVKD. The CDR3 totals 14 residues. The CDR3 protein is CATSPSGGIDTQYF. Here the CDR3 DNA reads TGTGCCACCAGTCCTTCAGGGGGTATAGATACGCAGTATTTT.

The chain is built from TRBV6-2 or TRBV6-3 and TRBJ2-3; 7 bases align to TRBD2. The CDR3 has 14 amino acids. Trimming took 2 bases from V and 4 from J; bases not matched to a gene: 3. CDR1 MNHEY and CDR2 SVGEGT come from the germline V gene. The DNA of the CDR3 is TGTGCCAGCAGTTACGCGGGAGTCCCAGATACGCAGTATTTT. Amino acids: CASSYAGVPDTQYF.

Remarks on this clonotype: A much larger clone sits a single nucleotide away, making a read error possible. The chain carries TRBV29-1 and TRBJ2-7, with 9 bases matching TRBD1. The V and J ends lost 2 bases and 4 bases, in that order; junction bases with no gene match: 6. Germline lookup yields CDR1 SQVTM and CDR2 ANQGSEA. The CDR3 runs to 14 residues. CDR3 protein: CSVEYGQGPYEQYF. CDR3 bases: TGCAGCGTTGAATACGGACAGGGGCCTTACGAGCAGTACTTC.

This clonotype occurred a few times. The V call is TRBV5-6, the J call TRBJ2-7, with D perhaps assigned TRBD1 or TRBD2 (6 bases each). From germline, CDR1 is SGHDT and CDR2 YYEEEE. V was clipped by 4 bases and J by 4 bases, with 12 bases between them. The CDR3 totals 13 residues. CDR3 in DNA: TGTGCCAGCAGCCTGGAGGGGGATTACGAGCAGTACTTC. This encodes CASSLEGDYEQYF. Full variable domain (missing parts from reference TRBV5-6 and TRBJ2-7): DAGVTQSPTHLIKTRGQQVTLRCSPKSGHDTVSWYQQALGQGPQFIFQYYEEEERQRGNFPDRFSGHQFPNYSSELNVNALLLGDSALYLCASSLEGDYEQYFGPGTRLTVT.

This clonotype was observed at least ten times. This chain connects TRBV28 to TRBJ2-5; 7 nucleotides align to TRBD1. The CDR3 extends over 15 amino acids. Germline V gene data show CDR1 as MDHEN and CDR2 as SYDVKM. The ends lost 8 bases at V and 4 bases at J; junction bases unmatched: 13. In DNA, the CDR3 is TGTGCCAGCTCACCTTACCGACAGGGTGGAGAGACCCAGTACTTC. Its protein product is CASSPYRQGGETQYF.

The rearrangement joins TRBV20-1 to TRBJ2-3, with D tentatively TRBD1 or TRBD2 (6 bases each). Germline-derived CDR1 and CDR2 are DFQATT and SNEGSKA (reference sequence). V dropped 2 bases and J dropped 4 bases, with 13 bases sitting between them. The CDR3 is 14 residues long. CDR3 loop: CSARSLRGPDTQYF. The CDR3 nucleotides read TGCAGTGCTAGATCCCTACGGGGGCCAGATACGCAGTATTTT.

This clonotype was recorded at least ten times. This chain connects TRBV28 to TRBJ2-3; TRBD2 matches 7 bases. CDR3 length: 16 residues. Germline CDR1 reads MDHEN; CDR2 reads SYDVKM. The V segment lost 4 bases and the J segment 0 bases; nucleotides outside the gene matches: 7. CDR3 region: CASSYPRLASTDTQYF. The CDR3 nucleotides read TGTGCCAGCAGTTACCCTAGACTAGCCAGCACAGATACGCAGTATTTT.

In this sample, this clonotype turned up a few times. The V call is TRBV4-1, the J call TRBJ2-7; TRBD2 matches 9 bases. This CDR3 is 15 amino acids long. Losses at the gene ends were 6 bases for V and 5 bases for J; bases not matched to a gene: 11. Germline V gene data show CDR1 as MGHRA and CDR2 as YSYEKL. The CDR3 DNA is TGCGCCAGCAGACGAGGCGGGGGGGGGTCCGACGAGCAGTACTTC. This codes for CASRRGGGGSDEQYF.

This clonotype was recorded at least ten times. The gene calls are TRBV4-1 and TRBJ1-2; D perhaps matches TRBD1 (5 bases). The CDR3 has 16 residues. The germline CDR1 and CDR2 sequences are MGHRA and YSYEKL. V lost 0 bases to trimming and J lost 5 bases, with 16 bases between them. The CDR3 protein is CASSQDAQGGSYGYTF. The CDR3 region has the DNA TGCGCCAGCAGCCAAGACGCCCAGGGAGGGTCGTATGGCTACACCTTC.

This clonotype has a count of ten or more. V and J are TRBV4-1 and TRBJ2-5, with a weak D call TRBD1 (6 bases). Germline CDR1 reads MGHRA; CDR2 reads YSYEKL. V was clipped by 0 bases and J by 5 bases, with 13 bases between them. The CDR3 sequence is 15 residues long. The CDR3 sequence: CASSQEPGVGETQYF. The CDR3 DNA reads TGCGCCAGCAGCCAAGAGCCAGGGGTCGGGGAGACCCAGTACTTC.

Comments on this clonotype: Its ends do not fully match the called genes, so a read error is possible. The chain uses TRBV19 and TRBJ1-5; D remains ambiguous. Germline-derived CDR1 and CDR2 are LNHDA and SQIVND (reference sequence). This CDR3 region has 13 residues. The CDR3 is CASNGGSNQPLHF. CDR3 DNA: TGTGCCAGTAACGGAGGGAGCAATCAGCCCCTGCATTTT.

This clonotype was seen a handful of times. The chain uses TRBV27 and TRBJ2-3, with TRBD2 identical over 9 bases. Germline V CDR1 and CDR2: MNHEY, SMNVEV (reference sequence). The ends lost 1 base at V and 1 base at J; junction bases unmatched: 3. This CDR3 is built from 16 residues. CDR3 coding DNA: TGTGCCAGCAGTTTATTGCGGACTAGCGGCACAGATACGCAGTATTTT. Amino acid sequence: CASSLLRTSGTDTQYF.

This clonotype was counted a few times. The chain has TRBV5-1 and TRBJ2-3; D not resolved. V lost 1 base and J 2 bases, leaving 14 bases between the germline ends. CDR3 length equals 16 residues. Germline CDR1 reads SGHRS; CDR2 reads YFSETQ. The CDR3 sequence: CASSLYGSSNTDTQYF. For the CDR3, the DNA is TGCGCCAGCAGCTTGTACGGCAGTAGCAACACAGATACGCAGTATTTT.

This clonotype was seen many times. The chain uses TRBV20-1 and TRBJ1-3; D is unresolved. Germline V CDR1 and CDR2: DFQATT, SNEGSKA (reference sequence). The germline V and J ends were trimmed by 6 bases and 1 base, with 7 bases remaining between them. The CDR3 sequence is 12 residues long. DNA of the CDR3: TGCAGTGCAATCAGATCTGGAAACACCATATATTTT. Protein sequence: CSAIRSGNTIYF.

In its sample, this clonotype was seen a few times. CDR3 protein: CASSPGTSGSVAYNEQFF. In DNA, the CDR3 is TGTGCCAGCAGCCCAGGGACTAGCGGGAGTGTCGCCTACAATGAGCAGTTCTTC. The chain uses TRBV11-2 and TRBJ2-1; 14 positions agree with TRBD2. Germline values: CDR1 SGHAT, CDR2 FQNNGV. The CDR3 is 18 residues long. J lost 2 bases, V lost 5 bases, and 8 bases had no gene match.

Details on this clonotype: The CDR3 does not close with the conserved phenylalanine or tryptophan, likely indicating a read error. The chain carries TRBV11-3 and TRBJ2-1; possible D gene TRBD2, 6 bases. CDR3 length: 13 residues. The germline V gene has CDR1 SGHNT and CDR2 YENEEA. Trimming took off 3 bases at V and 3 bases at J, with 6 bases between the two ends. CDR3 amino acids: CASSFGGYNEQFL. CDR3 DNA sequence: TGTGCCAGCAGCTTCGGGGGCTACAATGAGCAGTTCCTC.

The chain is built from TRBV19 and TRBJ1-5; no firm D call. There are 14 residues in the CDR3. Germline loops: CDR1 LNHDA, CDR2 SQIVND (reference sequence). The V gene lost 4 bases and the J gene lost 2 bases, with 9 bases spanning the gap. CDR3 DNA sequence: TGTGCCAGTAGTACCCGCCAAGGCAATCAGCCCCAGCATTTT. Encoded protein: CASSTRQGNQPQHF.

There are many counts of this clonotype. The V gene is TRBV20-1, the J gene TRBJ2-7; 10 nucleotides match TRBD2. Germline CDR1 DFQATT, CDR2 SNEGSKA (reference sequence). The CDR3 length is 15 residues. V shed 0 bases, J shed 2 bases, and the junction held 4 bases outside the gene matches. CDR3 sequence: CSAREASGGTYEQYF. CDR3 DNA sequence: TGCAGTGCTAGAGAGGCTAGCGGGGGAACCTACGAGCAGTACTTC.